The 17 T cell receptor beta chains given below trace back to one sample, sequenced in a study of T cell repertoires in cytomegalovirus infection. TCRdb independently ran MiXCR on the reads; one entry per CDR3 protein. The profile shows 200,000 or so distinct CDR3 sequences, about 20% of them singletons. The material sequenced was PBMCs. All receptors derive from a human donor in good health (CMV status not recorded). Some clones in this sample may be carry-over from other donors' samples.

V is TRBV20-1 and J is TRBJ2-2, with 8 bases lining up with TRBD1. This CDR3 region has 16 residues. Per germline, CDR1 DFQATT and CDR2 SNEGSKA (reference sequence). V was clipped by 0 bases and J by 1 base; unmatched bases: 4. The CDR3 sequence: CSARDLTGENTGELFF. The CDR3 DNA reads TGCAGTGCTAGAGATTTGACAGGGGAGAACACCGGGGAGCTGTTTTTT.

This clonotype was found a few times. The chain combines TRBV5-5 with TRBJ1-1; the D gene is possibly TRBD1 (5 bases). CDR3 length: 15 amino acids. V lost 5 bases and J lost 3, with 17 bases in between. Looked up from germline, CDR1 is SGHKS and CDR2 is YYEKEE (reference sequence). CDR3 protein: CASRPHQGKDTEAFF. In DNA form, the CDR3 reads TGTGCCAGCAGGCCTCACCAGGGTAAGGACACTGAAGCTTTCTTT.

This clonotype was detected only a few times. The CDR3 DNA reads as TGCAGTGCTAGAGATCGTGGGCGGGGCGGGACCGGGGAGCTGTTTTTT. Amino acids: CSARDRGRGGTGELFF. The V and J genes are TRBV20-1 and TRBJ2-2, with D possibly matching TRBD2 (6 bases). This CDR3 is built from 16 residues. CDR1 and CDR2 (germline): DFQATT, SNEGSKA (reference sequence). Trimming took 0 bases from V and 5 from J, leaving 16 bases between them.

This clonotype appeared many times. This chain joins TRBV11-3 and TRBJ2-5, with 8 positions matching TRBD2. The CDR3 contains 15 residues. Germline loops: CDR1 SGHNT, CDR2 YENEEA. Germline trimming cut 1 base from V and 2 bases from J; bases unmatched to any gene: 3. The CDR3, as DNA: TGTGCCAGCAGCTTAGGGTCTAGCGGGCAAGAGACCCAGTACTTC. Its translation is CASSLGSSGQETQYF.

This clonotype was observed many times. The V gene is TRBV7-3, the J gene TRBJ1-1; D is ambiguous. The germline V and J ends were trimmed by 5 bases and 0 bases, with 10 bases remaining between them. This CDR3 contains 14 residues. Germline assignment: CDR1 SGHTA and CDR2 FQGTGA. The CDR3 reads CASSLGSMNTEAFF. In nucleotides, the CDR3 is TGTGCCAGCAGCCTCGGGTCCATGAACACTGAAGCTTTCTTT.

This chain joins TRBV20-1 and TRBJ2-2; no clear D gene. Trimming left V 1 base short and J 2 bases short, with 8 bases between. The germline V gene has CDR1 DFQATT and CDR2 SNEGSKA (reference sequence). The CDR3 has 14 residues. DNA for the CDR3: TGCAGTGCTAGAGGGGCGTTAAACACCGGGGAGCTGTTTTTT. This codes for CSARGALNTGELFF.

This clonotype was detected ten times or more. The rearrangement links TRBV7-6 to TRBJ2-7, with D hard to call. From germline, CDR1 is SGHVS and CDR2 FNYEAQ. The CDR3 totals 17 residues. Trimming shortened V by 5 bases and J by 2 bases, and 22 bases separated the two germline ends. The CDR3 reads CASSPSAALGVAYEQYF. In nucleotides, the CDR3 is TGTGCCAGCAGCCCCTCCGCCGCCCTTGGGGTGGCCTACGAGCAGTACTTC.

This clonotype was seen repeatedly, ten times or more. The chain uses TRBV6-5 and TRBJ2-7; tentatively, D is TRBD1 (6 bases). CDR1 MNHEY and CDR2 SVGAGI come from the germline V gene. The CDR3 has 14 amino acids. The germline V and J ends were trimmed by 4 bases and 7 bases, with 17 bases remaining between them. CDR3 in DNA: TGTGCCAGCAGTTTCCGGGACACCACTAGGGAGCAGTACTTC. The encoded protein is CASSFRDTTREQYF.

The rearrangement joins TRBV28 to TRBJ2-2; 9 bases align to TRBD1. CDR1 is MDHEN, CDR2 SYDVKM, per germline. Losses at the gene ends were 6 bases for V and 4 bases for J; bases not matched to a gene: 6. The CDR3 covers 15 residues. The CDR3 DNA follows: TGTGCCAGCAGGAGAGGGACAGGGTTCACCGGGGAGCTGTTTTTT. Amino acids: CASRRGTGFTGELFF.

This chain joins TRBV5-1 and TRBJ1-2; 8 bases are a match to TRBD1. Germline loops: CDR1 SGHRS, CDR2 YFSETQ. Trimming removed 4 bases from V and 5 bases from J; junction bases left unmatched: 4. The CDR3 is 13 residues long. The CDR3 DNA reads as TGCGCCAGCAGCGTGGGACAGGATTATGGCTACACCTTC. Translating gives CASSVGQDYGYTF.

V gene TRBV7-6 combines with J gene TRBJ2-2; D is tentatively TRBD1 or TRBD2 (5 bases each). V was trimmed by 5 bases and J by 0 bases, leaving 16 bases between them. CDR3 size: 17 residues. In germline, CDR1 is SGHVS, CDR2 FNYEAQ. The CDR3 region is CASSPLAVGPNTGELFF. CDR3 nucleotides: TGTGCCAGCAGCCCACTCGCTGTGGGACCGAACACCGGGGAGCTGTTTTTT.

In this sample, this clonotype turned up a few times. The chain links TRBV7-3 to TRBJ2-2; 8 nucleotides match TRBD1. Trimming removed 3 bases from V and 6 bases from J; junction bases left unmatched: 3. Germline V gene sequence: CDR1 SGHTA, CDR2 FQGTGA. This CDR3 has 14 residues. The CDR3 DNA follows: TGTGCCAGCAGCTTCCAGGGGGCACCCGGGGAGCTGTTTTTT. It encodes CASSFQGAPGELFF.

This clonotype was seen a handful of times. The chain joins TRBV11-2 to TRBJ2-7, with no clear D. The germline V gene has CDR1 SGHAT and CDR2 FQNNGV. This CDR3 is built from 12 residues. The ends were cut back, 5 bases at V and 4 bases at J, with 9 bases in the middle. CDR3 region: CASSIQTYEQYF. The CDR3 DNA reads as TGTGCCAGCAGCATTCAGACGTACGAGCAGTACTTC.

The chain recombines TRBV2 with TRBJ2-2, with a weak D call TRBD2 (6 bases). Germline assignment: CDR1 SNHLY and CDR2 FYNNEI. CDR3 size: 14 residues. Trimming took 8 bases from V and 4 from J, leaving 14 bases between them. CDR3 sequence: CASSGGYFTGELFF. DNA of the CDR3: TGTGCCAGCTCTGGGGGGTACTTCACCGGGGAGCTGTTTTTT.

The chain is built from TRBV6-2 or TRBV6-3 and TRBJ2-2; D is unresolved. CDR3 length equals 16 residues. Deletions cut 2 bases from V and 0 bases from J, with 10 bases between. Germline V gives CDR1 MNHEY, CDR2 SVGEGT. CDR3 residues: CASSYRAGPNTGELFF. CDR3 DNA sequence: TGTGCCAGCAGTTACCGGGCAGGTCCGAACACCGGGGAGCTGTTTTTT.

By sample share, this clonotype is medium-sized. The chain links TRBV7-2 to TRBJ1-4, with 7 bases identical to TRBD1. Germline V gene sequence: CDR1 SGHTA, CDR2 FQGNSA. Trimming cost V 5 bases and J 3 bases; bases outside gene matches: 6. CDR3 length: 15 amino acids. CDR3 bases: TGTGCCAGCAGCATCCAGACAGGGCCTAATGAAAAACTGTTTTTT. This gives the protein CASSIQTGPNEKLFF.

This chain connects TRBV6-2 or TRBV6-3 to TRBJ1-4; D not certain. Between the trimmed V and J ends, which lost 4 bases and 3 bases, there was a span of 15 bases. The CDR3 consists of 16 residues. CDR1 is MNHEY, CDR2 SVGEGT, per germline. In nucleotides, the CDR3 is TGTGCCAGCAGTTCGACAAGGGCGACGGCTAATGAAAAACTGTTTTTT. It codes for CASSSTRATANEKLFF.